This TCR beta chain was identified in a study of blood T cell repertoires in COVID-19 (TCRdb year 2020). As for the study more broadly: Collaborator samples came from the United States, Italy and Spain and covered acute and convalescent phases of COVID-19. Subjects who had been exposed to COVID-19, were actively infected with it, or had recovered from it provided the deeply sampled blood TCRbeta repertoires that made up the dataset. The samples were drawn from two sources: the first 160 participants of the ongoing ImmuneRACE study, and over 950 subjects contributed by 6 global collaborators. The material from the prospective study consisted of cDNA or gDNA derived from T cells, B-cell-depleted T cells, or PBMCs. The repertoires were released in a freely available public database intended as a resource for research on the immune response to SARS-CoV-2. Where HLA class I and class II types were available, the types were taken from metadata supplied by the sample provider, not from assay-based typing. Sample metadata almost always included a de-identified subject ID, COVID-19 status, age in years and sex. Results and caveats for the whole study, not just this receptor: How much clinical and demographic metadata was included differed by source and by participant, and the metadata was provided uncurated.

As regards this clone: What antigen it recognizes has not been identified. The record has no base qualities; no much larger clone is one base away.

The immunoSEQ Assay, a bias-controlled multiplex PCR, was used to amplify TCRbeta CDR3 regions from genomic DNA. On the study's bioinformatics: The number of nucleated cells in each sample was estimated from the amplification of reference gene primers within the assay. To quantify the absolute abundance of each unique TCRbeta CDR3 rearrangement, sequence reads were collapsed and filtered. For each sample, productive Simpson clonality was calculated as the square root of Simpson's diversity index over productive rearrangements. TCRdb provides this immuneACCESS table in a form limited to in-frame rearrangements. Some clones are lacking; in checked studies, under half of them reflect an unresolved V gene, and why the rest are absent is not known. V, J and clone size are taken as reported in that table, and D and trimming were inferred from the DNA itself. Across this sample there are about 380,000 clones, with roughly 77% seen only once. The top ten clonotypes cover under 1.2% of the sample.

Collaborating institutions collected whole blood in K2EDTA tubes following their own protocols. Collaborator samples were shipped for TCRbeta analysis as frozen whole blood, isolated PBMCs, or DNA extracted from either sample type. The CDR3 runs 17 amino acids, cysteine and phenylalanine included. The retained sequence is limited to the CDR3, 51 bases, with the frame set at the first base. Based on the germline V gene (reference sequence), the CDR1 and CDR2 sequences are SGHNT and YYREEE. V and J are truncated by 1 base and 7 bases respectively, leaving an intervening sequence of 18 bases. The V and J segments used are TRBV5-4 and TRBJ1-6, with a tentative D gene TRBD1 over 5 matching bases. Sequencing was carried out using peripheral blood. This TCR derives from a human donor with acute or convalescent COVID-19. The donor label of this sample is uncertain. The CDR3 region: CASSLRGGGPGNSPLHF. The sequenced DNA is TGTGCCAGCAGCTTGAGGGGCGGGGGACCGGGGAATTCACCCCTCCACTTT.